Below are 16 T cell receptor beta chains sequenced from a single sample in a study of blood T cell repertoires in COVID-19. Generated by immunoSEQ multiplex PCR, the TCRdb table keeps only in-frame clones and is missing some. The sample records fewer than 200,000 clones, approximately 78% being singletons. The sequenced material came from PBMCs or T cells enriched from blood (not recorded which). The receptors stem from a woman between 45 and 60 years old who had recovered from COVID-19.

This clone was seen only once. This chain joins TRBV28 and TRBJ2-2; the match to TRBD1 covers 7 bases. Germline V gene lookup returns CDR1 MDHEN and CDR2 SYDVKM. The CDR3 loop spans 15 amino acids. J gave up 1 base and V 4 bases, and 3 bases lay outside the gene matches. The CDR3 here is CASSYRQGNTGELFF. CDR3 DNA sequence: TGTGCCAGCAGTTACCGACAGGGGAACACCGGGGAGCTGTTTTTT. Together with reference TRBV28 and TRBJ2-2, the CDR3 gives the full variable domain: DVKVTQSSRYLVKRTGEKVFLECVQDMDHENMFWYRQDPGLGLRLIYFSYDVKMKEKGDIPEGYSVSREKKERFSLILESASTNQTSMYLCASSYRQGNTGELFFGEGSRLTVL.

This chain uses TRBV28 with TRBJ1-3, with 9 bases fitting TRBD1. The V gene end was trimmed by 7 bases and the J gene end by 0 bases; junction bases not matched to a gene: 10. This CDR3 spans 17 amino acids. The germline V gene has CDR1 MDHEN and CDR2 SYDVKM. The CDR3 spells CASIPGTGPISGNTIYF. As DNA, the CDR3 is TGTGCCAGCATCCCGGGGACAGGGCCGATCTCTGGAAACACCATATATTTT.

This clone occurred many times. The chain links TRBV2 to TRBJ1-1, with D possibly matching TRBD1 (6 bases). The CDR3 contains 13 residues. V lost 7 bases to trimming and J lost 2 bases, with 11 bases between them. Germline V gene lookup returns CDR1 SNHLY and CDR2 FYNNEI. For the CDR3, the DNA is TGTGCCAGCAAGGGGGGGGCCAACACTGAAGCTTTCTTT. Residues: CASKGGANTEAFF.

The V gene is TRBV6-4, the J gene TRBJ2-3, with 8 bases fitting TRBD2. Germline CDR1 and CDR2: MRHNA and SNTAGT. The CDR3 runs 17 residues. After removal of 4 bases from V and 0 bases from J, the junction contained 9 bases not matched to a gene. This CDR3 is CASSAGVIAGSTDTQYF. CDR3 nucleotide sequence: TGTGCCAGCAGTGCGGGGGTAATAGCGGGGAGCACAGATACGCAGTATTTT.

This clone occurred a few times. The rearrangement links TRBV6-4 to TRBJ2-1, with D possibly TRBD2 on 6 matching bases. The CDR3 loop spans 14 amino acids. Per the germline V gene, CDR1 is MRHNA and CDR2 is SNTAGT. V gave up 7 bases and J gave up 1 base, with 11 bases separating them. Here the CDR3 reads CASKGGSSYNEQFF. The CDR3 DNA is TGTGCCAGCAAAGGAGGGAGTTCCTACAATGAGCAGTTCTTC.

The genes are TRBV28 and TRBJ2-5; perhaps TRBD2 as D (5 bases). CDR1 and CDR2 (germline): MDHEN, SYDVKM. The CDR3 is 14 amino acids. Trimming pared 6 bases from V and 5 bases from J, leaving 16 bases between. CDR3 loop: CASSPSSVVETQYF. The CDR3 DNA is TGTGCCAGCAGCCCTAGCTCCGTTGTTGAGACCCAGTACTTC.

The V gene is TRBV6-5, the J gene TRBJ2-7, with D maybe TRBD1 (6 bases). V was pared by 4 bases and J by 3 bases, with 13 bases between. There are 14 residues in the CDR3. Germline CDR1 and CDR2: MNHEY and SVGAGI. CDR3: CASSSSTGNYEQYF. Written as DNA, the CDR3 is TGTGCCAGCAGTTCAAGCACAGGGAACTACGAGCAGTACTTC.

The chain carries TRBV4-1 and TRBJ2-1; 8 bases line up with TRBD2. From germline, CDR1 is MGHRA and CDR2 YSYEKL. CDR3 size: 18 residues. Germline trimming cut 0 bases from V and 0 bases from J; bases unmatched to any gene: 7. The chain's CDR3 is CASSQEEASGSSYNEQFF. The CDR3 DNA reads TGCGCCAGCAGCCAAGAGGAGGCCAGCGGGAGCTCCTACAATGAGCAGTTCTTC.

This clone has just a few counts. The chain combines TRBV5-1 with TRBJ2-1; possible D gene TRBD2, 5 bases. V was pared by 6 bases and J by 5 bases, with 15 bases between. The CDR3 is 14 residues long. Germline CDR1 SGHRS, CDR2 YFSETQ. The CDR3 bases are TGCGCCAGCACCCGAGGGCATTCCGACAATGAGCAGTTCTTC. It encodes CASTRGHSDNEQFF.

This chain connects TRBV2 to TRBJ2-7; the D gene is possibly TRBD1 (6 bases). The V and J ends lost 8 bases and 4 bases respectively, with 18 bases between them. This CDR3 has 14 residues. The germline V gene encodes CDR1 SNHLY and CDR2 FYNNEI. CDR3 DNA sequence: TGTGCCAGCCGTCAGGACAGCCCAGCGTACGAGCAGTACTTC. Translating it yields CASRQDSPAYEQYF. Supplemented by reference TRBV2 and TRBJ2-7, the full variable domain reads EPEVTQTPSHQVTQMGQEVILRCVPISNHLYFYWYRQILGQKVEFLVSFYNNEISEKSEIFDDQFSVERPDGSNFTLKIRSTKLEDSAMYFCASRQDSPAYEQYFGPGTRLTVT.

The rearrangement joins TRBV18 to TRBJ2-5; no clear D gene. The V and J ends lost 4 bases and 0 bases respectively, with 3 bases between them. CDR3 length equals 12 residues. CDR1 and CDR2 from the germline V gene are KGHSH and LQKENI. The chain's CDR3 is CASSLNQETQYF. The CDR3 nucleotides are TGTGCCAGCTCACTAAACCAAGAGACCCAGTACTTC.

This chain links TRBV7-9 with TRBJ2-1; 8 bases map to TRBD1. Germline V lookup: CDR1 SEHNR, CDR2 FQNEAQ (reference sequence). The V gene end was trimmed by 4 bases and the J gene end by 8 bases; junction bases not matched to a gene: 16. The CDR3 is 17 amino acids. The CDR3 region is CASSSSARRTGPYEQFF. DNA for the CDR3: TGTGCCAGCAGCTCCTCCGCCCGACGGACAGGGCCTTATGAGCAGTTCTTC. The variable domain in full, with the rest retrieved from reference TRBV7-9 and TRBJ2-1, is DTGVSQNPRHKITKRGQNVTFRCDPISEHNRLYWYRQTLGQGPEFLTYFQNEAQLEKSRLLSDRFSAERPKGSFSTLEIQRTEQGDSAMYLCASSSSARRTGPYEQFFGPGTRLTVL.

This clone has only a few counts. The same CDR3 arises from other DNA sequences in this sample as well. The chain is built from TRBV7-3 and TRBJ1-6; TRBD1 might be the D (6 bases). The CDR3 runs to 14 residues. Germline V gene lookup returns CDR1 SGHTA and CDR2 FQGTGA. Between the trimmed V and J ends, which lost 0 bases and 6 bases, there was a span of 6 bases. The CDR3 here is CASSLTRGNSPLHF. CDR3 coding DNA: TGTGCCAGCAGCTTAACCAGGGGTAATTCACCCCTCCACTTT.

The chain combines TRBV7-2 with TRBJ1-4, with D hard to call. CDR1 is SGHTA, CDR2 FQGNSA, per germline. The V end was cut by 4 bases, the J end by 8 bases, with 8 bases between. CDR3 length: 12 residues. CDR3 in amino acids: CASSSNREKLFF. CDR3 in DNA: TGTGCCAGCAGCTCGAACCGGGAAAAACTGTTTTTT.

The rearrangement uses TRBV10-3 and TRBJ1-5; maybe TRBD1 (6 bases). Germline CDR1 is ENHRY and CDR2 is SYGVKD. The V end was cut by 6 bases, the J end by 1 base, with 13 bases between. The CDR3 consists of 15 residues. In DNA form, the CDR3 reads TGTGCCATCAGGCCCGGGGGGGCGAGCAATCAGCCCCAGCATTTT. Residues: CAIRPGGASNQPQHF.

The genes are TRBV19 and TRBJ2-2; D not resolved. Trimming pared 3 bases from V and 5 bases from J, leaving 4 bases between. CDR1 is LNHDA, CDR2 SQIVND, per germline (reference sequence). The CDR3 runs 12 residues. The CDR3 protein is CASSIGTGELFF. In nucleotides, the CDR3 is TGTGCCAGTAGTATCGGTACCGGGGAGCTGTTTTTT.